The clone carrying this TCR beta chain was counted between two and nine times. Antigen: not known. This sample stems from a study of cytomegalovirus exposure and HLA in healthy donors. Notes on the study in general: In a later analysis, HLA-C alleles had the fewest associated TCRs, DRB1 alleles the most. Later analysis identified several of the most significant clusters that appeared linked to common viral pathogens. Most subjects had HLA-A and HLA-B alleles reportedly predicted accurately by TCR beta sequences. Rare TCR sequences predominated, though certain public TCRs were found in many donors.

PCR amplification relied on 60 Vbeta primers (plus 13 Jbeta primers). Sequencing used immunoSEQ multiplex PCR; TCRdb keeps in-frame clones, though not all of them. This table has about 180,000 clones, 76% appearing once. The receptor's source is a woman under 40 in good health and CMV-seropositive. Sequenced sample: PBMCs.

The CDR3 sequence is CASSPREDPYNEQFF. CDR3 in DNA: TGTGCCAGCAGCCCGCGGGAAGACCCCTACAATGAGCAGTTCTTC. The chain recombines TRBV7-9 with TRBJ2-1; D may be TRBD2 (6 bases). Germline CDR1 is SEHNR and CDR2 is FQNEAQ (reference sequence). V shed 5 bases and J shed 2 bases, with 13 bases lying between them. The length of the CDR3 is 15 residues. Complete variable domain (other parts from reference TRBV7-9 and TRBJ2-1): DTGVSQNPRHKITKRGQNVTFRCDPISEHNRLYWYRQTLGQGPEFLTYFQNEAQLEKSRLLSDRFSAERPKGSFSTLEIQRTEQGDSAMYLCASSPREDPYNEQFFGPGTRLTVL.